This T cell receptor (beta chain) came from a study of T cell responses to AZD1222 COVID-19 vaccine. Overall study results and limits: Vaccine-related CD4 TCRs covered spike, predominating at 160-218 and 743-854.

V lost 8 bases and J lost 8, with 12 bases in between. The CDR3 is 10 residues long. Germline lookup yields CDR1 SQVTM and CDR2 ANQGSEA. With respect to this clone: Its cognate antigen is unknown.

The assay was immunoSEQ multiplex PCR, and TCRdb's table has in-frame clones only and misses some. The sample has 250,000 to 300,000 clones; about 94% are singletons. This receptor was taken from an adult who received the AZD1222 COVID-19 vaccine. Source: peripheral blood, taken 28 days after the second AZD1222 dose. The chain joins TRBV29-1 to TRBJ1-2; a weak D match, TRBD1 (5 bases). CDR3 sequence: CSIQGTGYTF. The CDR3 DNA sequence: TGCAGCATTCAGGGAACCGGCTACACCTTC.